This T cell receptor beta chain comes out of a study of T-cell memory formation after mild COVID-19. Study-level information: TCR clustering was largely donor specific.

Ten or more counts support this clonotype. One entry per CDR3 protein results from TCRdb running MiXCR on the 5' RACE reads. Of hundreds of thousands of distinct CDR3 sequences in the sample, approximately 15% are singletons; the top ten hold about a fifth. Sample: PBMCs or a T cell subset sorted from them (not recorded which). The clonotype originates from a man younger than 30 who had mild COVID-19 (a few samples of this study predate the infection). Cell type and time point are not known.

This chain's CDR3 is CASSLVGQGGQPQHF. CDR3 nucleotide sequence: TGTGCCAGCAGTTTAGTAGGGCAGGGAGGTCAGCCCCAGCATTTT. The V call is TRBV12-3 or TRBV12-4, the J call TRBJ1-5, with D possibly TRBD1 on 5 matching bases. Trimming removed 1 base from V and 6 bases from J, with 13 bases in between. CDR3 length: 15 amino acids.